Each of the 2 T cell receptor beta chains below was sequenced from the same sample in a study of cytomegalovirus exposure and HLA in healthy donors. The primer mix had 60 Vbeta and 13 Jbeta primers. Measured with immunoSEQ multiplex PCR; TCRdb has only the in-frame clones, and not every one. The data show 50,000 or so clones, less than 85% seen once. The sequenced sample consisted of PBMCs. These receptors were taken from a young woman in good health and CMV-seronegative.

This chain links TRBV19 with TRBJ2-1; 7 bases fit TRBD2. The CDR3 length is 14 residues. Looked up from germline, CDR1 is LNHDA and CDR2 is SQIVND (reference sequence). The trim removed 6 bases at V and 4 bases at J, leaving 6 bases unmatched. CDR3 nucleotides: TGTGCCAGTAGCCGGGACTACGAATACAATGAGCAGTTCTTC. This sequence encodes CASSRDYEYNEQFF.

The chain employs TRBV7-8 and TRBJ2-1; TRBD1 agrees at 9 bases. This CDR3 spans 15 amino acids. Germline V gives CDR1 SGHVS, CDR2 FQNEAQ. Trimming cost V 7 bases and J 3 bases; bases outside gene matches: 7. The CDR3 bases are TGTGCCAGCACCCTAGGGGGACAGGGCTACAATGAGCAGTTCTTC. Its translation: CASTLGGQGYNEQFF.